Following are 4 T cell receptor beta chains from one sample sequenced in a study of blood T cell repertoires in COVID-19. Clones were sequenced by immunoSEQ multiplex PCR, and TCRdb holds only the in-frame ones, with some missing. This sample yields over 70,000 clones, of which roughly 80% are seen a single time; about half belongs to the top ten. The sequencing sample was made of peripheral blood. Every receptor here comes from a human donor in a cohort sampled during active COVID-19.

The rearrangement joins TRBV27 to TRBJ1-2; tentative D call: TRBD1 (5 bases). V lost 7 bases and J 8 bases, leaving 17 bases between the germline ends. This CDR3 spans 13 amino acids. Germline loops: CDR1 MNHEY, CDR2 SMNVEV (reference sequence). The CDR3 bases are TGTGCCAGCAAAGCAGGAGGGGTAGCGGGCTACACCTTC. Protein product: CASKAGGVAGYTF.

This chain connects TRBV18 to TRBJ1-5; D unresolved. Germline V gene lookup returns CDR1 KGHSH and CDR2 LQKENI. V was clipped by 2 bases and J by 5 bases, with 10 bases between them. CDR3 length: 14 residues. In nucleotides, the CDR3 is TGTGCCAGCTCACCATTATCGGGTGATCAGCCCCAGCATTTT. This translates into CASSPLSGDQPQHF.

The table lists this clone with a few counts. The CDR3 DNA follows: TGTGCCAGCAGCCCACTTAGATTCCCCCAAGCTAACTATGGCTACACCTTC. Protein: CASSPLRFPQANYGYTF. V usage is TRBV7-9 and J usage is TRBJ1-2, with D uncertain. Trimming stripped 5 bases from V and 0 bases from J, with 19 bases between. In germline, CDR1 is SEHNR, CDR2 FQNEAQ (reference sequence). This CDR3 comprises 17 residues.

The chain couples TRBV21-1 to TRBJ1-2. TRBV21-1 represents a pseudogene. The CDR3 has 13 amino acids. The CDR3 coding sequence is TGTGCCAGCAGCAAAGTCAGGCGGGGTGGCTACACCTTC. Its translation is CASSKVRRGGYTF.